This TCR beta chain comes out of a study of cytomegalovirus exposure and HLA in healthy donors. It was with 60 Vbeta and 13 Jbeta primers that the PCR ran. The assay was immunoSEQ multiplex PCR, and TCRdb's table has in-frame clones only and misses some. This table holds 150,000 to 200,000 clones, roughly 71% found once. In germline, CDR1 is SNHLY, CDR2 FYNNEI. The CDR3 extends over 15 amino acids. Trimming pared 10 bases from V and 0 bases from J, leaving 16 bases between. Sequenced material: PBMCs. The chain combines TRBV2 with TRBJ2-1; the D gene is possibly TRBD2 (5 bases). This sequence originates from a male donor in good health and CMV-seropositive. As DNA, the CDR3 is TGTGCCATCCTGGGGTCTAGCAGCTCCTACAATGAGCAGTTCTTC. Amino acid sequence: CAILGSSSSYNEQFF.